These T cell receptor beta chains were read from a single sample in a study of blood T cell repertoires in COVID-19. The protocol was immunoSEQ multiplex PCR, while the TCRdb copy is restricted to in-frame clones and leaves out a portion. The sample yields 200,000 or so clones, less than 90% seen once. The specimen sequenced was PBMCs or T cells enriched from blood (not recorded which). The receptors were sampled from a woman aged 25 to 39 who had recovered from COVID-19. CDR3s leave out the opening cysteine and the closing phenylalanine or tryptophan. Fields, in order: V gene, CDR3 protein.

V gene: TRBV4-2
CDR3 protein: ASSQEGGAFRTDTQY

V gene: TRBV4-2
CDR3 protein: ASSQDRGQGMLQPQH

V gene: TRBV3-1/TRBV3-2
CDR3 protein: ASSPGRGDVNTIY

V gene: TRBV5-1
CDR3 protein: ASSFRSGNTIY

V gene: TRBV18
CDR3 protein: ASSPLPSGEWETQY

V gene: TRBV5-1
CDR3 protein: ASSFIQRETQY

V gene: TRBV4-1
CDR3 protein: ASSQDGRQKGNEKLF

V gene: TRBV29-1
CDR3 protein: SVQSNTEAF

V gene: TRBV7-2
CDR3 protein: ASSSVGGQPQH

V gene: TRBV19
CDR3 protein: ASSIGQGLLETQY

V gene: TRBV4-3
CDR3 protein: ASSQDGTSYLYEQF

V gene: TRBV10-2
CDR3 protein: ASRVRQTNTEAF

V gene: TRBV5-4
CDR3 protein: ASSFSLAGQF

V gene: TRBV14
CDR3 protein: ASSQDSLRSGNTIY

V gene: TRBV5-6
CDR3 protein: ASSFGGAQPQH

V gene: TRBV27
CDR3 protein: ASSPGQEGNSPLH

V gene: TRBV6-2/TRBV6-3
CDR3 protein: ASSPISTGAMNTEAF

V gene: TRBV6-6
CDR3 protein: ASSQARAPLNTDTQY

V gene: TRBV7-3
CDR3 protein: ASSQGDSRGYT

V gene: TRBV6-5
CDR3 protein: ASSRAGATDTQY

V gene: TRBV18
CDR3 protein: ASSPLVGLAGGTGELF

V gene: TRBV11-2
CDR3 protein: ASSVGWTGNNEQF

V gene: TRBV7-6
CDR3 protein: ASSSHRDMQY

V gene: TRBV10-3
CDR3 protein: AIKRGILTDTQY

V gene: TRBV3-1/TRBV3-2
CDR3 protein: ASSQNPAGGHNEQF

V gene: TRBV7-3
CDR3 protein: ASSLGLAANTGELF

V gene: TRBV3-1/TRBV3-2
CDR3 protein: ASSQGASVTDTQY

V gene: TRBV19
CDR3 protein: ASSLEVDTEAF

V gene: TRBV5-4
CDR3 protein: ASSGLKGAHTDTQY

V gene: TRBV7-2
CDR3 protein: ASSTFRRGGDTQY

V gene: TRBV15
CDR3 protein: ATSRERGGYTGELF

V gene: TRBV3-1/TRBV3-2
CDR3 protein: ASSQQGAGNTIY

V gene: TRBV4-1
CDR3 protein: ASSQMDISPYEQY

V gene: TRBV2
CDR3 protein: ASMPRDRGLTDTQY

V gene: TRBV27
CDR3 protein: ASSTHRVETQY

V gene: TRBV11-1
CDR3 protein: ASSSRTIQETQY

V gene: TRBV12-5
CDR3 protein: ASGSGGLVEQF

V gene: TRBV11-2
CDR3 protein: ASSVRDRADGDTQY

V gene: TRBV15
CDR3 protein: ATSGLGGGAADTQY

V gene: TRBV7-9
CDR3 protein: ASSLDFAVSGNTIY